This TCR beta chain comes out of a study of cytotoxic CD8 clonotypes in ibrutinib-treated CLL (dated by TCRdb to 2020 to 2023). About the investigation overall: In this cohort, 15 patients were treatment-naive and roughly 10 were relapsed/refractory, while about 17 had unmutated IGHV. Of the 85 to 95 participants in the trial, roughly 26 had longitudinal samples available. All remission and progressive disease samples were collected while patients were still receiving ibrutinib. Cryopreserved peripheral blood mononuclear cells were collected at three points: before therapy, at response, and at either sustained remission or disease progression. Responses were partial in some 24 patients and complete in 2; after median about 68 months follow-up, roughly 14 stayed in remission and about twelve progressed. On average, each sample yielded around 230,000 productive templates and tens of thousands of productive rearrangements. Samples at response were collected after a median of about 12 months of treatment, with a range of about 6 to 36 months. On the study overall, not on this receptor specifically: Lymph node repertoires were not examined, and the timing of sampling was not matched between patients in sustained remission and those whose disease progressed. Clonality increased at ibrutinib response, stayed stable in sustained remission, and fell back toward baseline at progression. Baseline clonality exceeded that of age-matched healthy donors and correlated strongly with circulating CD8+ T-cell counts. Public clonotypes were rare and either shrank or stayed stable during treatment, and the rise in clonality at ibrutinib response reflected expansion of private clonotypes.

This clone appeared a single time. The antigen this receptor binds is unknown. Per-base quality was not reported, and no clone a single base away is much larger than it. Taken from the germline V gene, the CDR1 and CDR2 loops are SGHTS and YDEGEE. Trimming at the junction amounts to 4 bases on V and 5 bases on J, and the germline ends lie 24 bases apart. From the cysteine up to the phenylalanine, the CDR3 has a length of 17 residues. Kept here is only the CDR3 DNA, which spans 51 bases and is read in frame from base 1. Taken with the paper, the label for time point translates to: approximately twelve months on ibrutinib. For TCR beta library preparation, about 2 micrograms of genomic DNA were isolated from cryopreserved PBMCs. Longitudinal blood samples from CLL patients receiving ibrutinib monotherapy were subjected to high-throughput TCR beta sequencing. The patients took part in an open-label, single-center phase 2 trial of ibrutinib monotherapy.

A MiSeq instrument was used for deep resolution sequencing, which targeted depths ranging from 1 in 1 million up to 1 in 200,000 T cells, with coverage averaging 10x for each clonotype. TCR beta libraries were generated with the immunoSEQ hsTCRB Kit. The original methods were these. The data were analyzed with ImmunoSEQ Analyzer and ImmunoSEQ Data Assistant, and V, D and J gene assignments followed IMGT definitions. Clonality, which ranges from 0 to 1, was calculated by subtracting the normalized Shannon entropy of productive rearrangement frequencies from one. Only overrepresented clonotypes making up at least 0.05% of the repertoire of each patient were included in the public clonotype analysis. Around 13 age-matched healthy donor repertoires from immuneACCESS were used as controls for clonality. TCRdb provides this immuneACCESS table in a form limited to in-frame rearrangements. Some clones are lacking; in checked studies, under half of them reflect an unresolved V gene, and why the rest are absent is not known. V, J and clone size reflect that table, while D and trimming were determined from the DNA. Within this sample are 110,000 to 150,000 clones, with approximately 75% of them counted one time only. The ten largest account for roughly a quarter of the sample.

This clonotype was obtained from a human donor with chronic lymphocytic leukemia. The sequence joins TRBV5-8 to TRBJ2-5, with TRBD1 perhaps the D gene, on 5 matching bases. This material consisted of PBMCs, taken after 12 months of ibrutinib treatment. The CDR3 amino acid sequence is: CASSPMLWGREDETQYF. DNA sequence: TGTGCCAGCAGCCCAATGCTGTGGGGCAGGGAAGATGAGACCCAGTACTTC.